The next 30 T cell receptor beta chains were all read from a single sample in a study of T cell responses to AZD1222 COVID-19 vaccine (dated by TCRdb to the early 2020s). The time point tag for this specimen amounts to: baseline before first vaccination. Receptors were amplified or captured by the immunoSEQ multiplex PCR assay. Here the immuneACCESS table is served through TCRdb, limited to in-frame sequences with V and J called. Missing clones are a known gap in these copies; in checked studies unresolved V genes cover under half, and the rest lacks a known reason. The sample records under 150,000 clones, roughly nine tenths of which are singletons. The top ten clonotypes cover over 2.5% of the sample. The sequencing used peripheral blood, collected on day 0 of AZD1222 vaccination. These receptor sequences come from an adult in good health.

The V and J genes are TRBV29-1 and TRBJ2-1, with 7 positions matching TRBD1. The CDR3 totals 14 residues. Trimming removed 4 bases from V and 10 bases from J; junction bases left unmatched: 13. CDR1 is SQVTM and CDR2 is ANQGSEA in the germline V gene. The CDR3 loop is CSVVGDSTGEEQFF. In DNA, the CDR3 is TGCAGCGTTGTGGGGGACAGTACTGGGGAGGAGCAGTTCTTC.

This sequence joins TRBV4-1 and TRBJ1-3; unclear D gene. The ends were cut back, 1 base at V and 1 base at J, with 8 bases in the middle. Germline lookup yields CDR1 MGHRA and CDR2 YSYEKL. The CDR3 is made up of 15 amino acids. The CDR3 loop is CASSQAAVSGNTIYF. CDR3 DNA: TGCGCCAGCAGCCAAGCTGCCGTATCTGGAAACACCATATATTTT.

The rearrangement uses TRBV27 and TRBJ1-5; D might be TRBD1 (5 bases). With 8 bases removed from V and 0 bases from J, the gap between germline ends came to 14 bases. The germline V gene encodes CDR1 MNHEY and CDR2 SMNVEV (reference sequence). The CDR3 is made up of 15 amino acids. The CDR3, as DNA: TGTGCCAGCGGATTAACAGGTGCTAGCAATCAGCCCCAGCATTTT. It encodes CASGLTGASNQPQHF.

The CDR3 coding sequence is TGTGCCAGCAGTAGACAGGGGGCAGGCTACACCTTC. Its translation is CASSRQGAGYTF. This chain links TRBV6-5 with TRBJ1-2, with 10 bases fitting TRBD1. The germline CDR1 and CDR2 sequences are MNHEY and SVGAGI. The J segment lost 8 bases and the V segment lost 5 bases, leaving 2 bases of the junction unmatched. The CDR3 has 12 residues.

The chain has TRBV6-1 and TRBJ1-2; 8 positions agree with TRBD1. V was pared by 2 bases and J by 4 bases, with 6 bases of the junction left unmatched. Germline V gene data show CDR1 as MNHNS and CDR2 as SASEGT. The CDR3 sequence is 15 residues long. The CDR3: CASSEQGARTYGYTF. DNA of the CDR3: TGTGCCAGCAGTGAACAGGGGGCGAGGACCTATGGCTACACCTTC.

This clone appeared once. The chain couples TRBV6-5 to TRBJ2-3; possibly TRBD1 for D (6 bases). Trimming left V 6 bases short and J 4 bases short, with 17 bases between. CDR1 is MNHEY, CDR2 SVGAGI, per germline. The length of the CDR3 is 15 residues. CDR3: CASSSNRVRADTQYF. The CDR3 DNA follows: TGTGCCAGCAGCAGTAACAGGGTGAGGGCAGATACGCAGTATTTT.

The chain combines TRBV5-6 with TRBJ2-7; 7 bases fit TRBD2. Trimming at V came to 4 bases and at J to 0 bases, leaving 4 bases not matched to a gene. CDR3 size: 14 residues. From germline, CDR1 is SGHDT and CDR2 YYEEEE. The CDR3 DNA sequence: TGTGCCAGCAGCGTCCGGGACTACTCCTACGAGCAGTACTTC. The encoded protein is CASSVRDYSYEQYF.

The chain couples TRBV9 to TRBJ2-2, with D maybe TRBD2 (5 bases). V lost 2 bases, J lost 7 bases, and 12 bases lay in between. The CDR3 consists of 14 residues. Germline V gene sequence: CDR1 SGDLS, CDR2 YYNGEE. The CDR3: CASSVGVRDGELFF. Here the CDR3 DNA reads TGTGCCAGCAGCGTTGGAGTGAGGGACGGGGAGCTGTTTTTT.

This clone is a singleton in its sample. This chain joins TRBV7-6 and TRBJ2-5; 8 nucleotides match TRBD1. The CDR3 has 17 amino acids. In germline, CDR1 is SGHVS, CDR2 FNYEAQ. V shed 2 bases and J 4 bases; nucleotides not matched to a gene: 12. The CDR3 DNA reads as TGTGCCAGCAGCTTACCCCCATGGACAGGGAAAAGAGAGACCCAGTACTTC. It yields the protein CASSLPPWTGKRETQYF. Drawing the rest from reference TRBV7-6 and TRBJ2-5, the complete variable domain is GAGVSQSPRYKVTKRGQDVALRCDPISGHVSLYWYRQALGQGPEFLTYFNYEAQQDKSGLPNDRFSAERPEGSISTLTIQRTEQRDSAMYRCASSLPPWTGKRETQYFGPGTRLLVL.

V and J are TRBV11-2 and TRBJ1-2; D is uncertain. V lost 5 bases and J 10 bases, leaving 14 bases between the germline ends. Germline CDR1 and CDR2: SGHAT and FQNNGV. CDR3 length equals 12 residues. CDR3 amino acids: CASSPSGIAYTF. The CDR3 DNA sequence: TGTGCCAGCAGCCCAAGCGGCATTGCCTACACCTTC.

The V gene is TRBV7-8, the J gene TRBJ1-5; 9 nucleotides match TRBD1. The germline gives CDR1 SGHVS, CDR2 FQNEAQ. This CDR3 has 18 amino acids. The V gene end was trimmed by 5 bases and the J gene end by 0 bases; junction bases not matched to a gene: 11. CDR3 coding DNA: TGTGCCAGCAGCGGATGGGACAGGGCAGAATATAGCAATCAGCCCCAGCATTTT. Residues: CASSGWDRAEYSNQPQHF.

The chain couples TRBV2 to TRBJ2-4; D is tentatively TRBD1 or TRBD2 (6 bases each). The V end lost 7 bases, the J end lost 8 bases, and 15 bases lay between the germline ends. The CDR3 has 13 amino acids. Germline-derived CDR1 and CDR2 are SNHLY and FYNNEI. As DNA, the CDR3 is TGTGCCAGCACCCTCGGAGGGGGAGACATTCAGTACTTC. Its translation: CASTLGGGDIQYF.

The chain combines TRBV27 with TRBJ1-5; D not certain. Germline V CDR1 and CDR2: MNHEY, SMNVEV (reference sequence). Trimming took off 5 bases at V and 5 bases at J, with 10 bases between the two ends. This CDR3 has 13 amino acids. CDR3 sequence reads: CASSAGVDQPQHF. The CDR3 region has the DNA TGTGCCAGCAGTGCAGGTGTGGATCAGCCCCAGCATTTT.

V gene TRBV19 combines with J gene TRBJ2-7, with TRBD2 matching 9 bases. The CDR3 covers 15 residues. V lost 3 bases to trimming and J lost 2 bases; unmatched junction nucleotides: 5. Germline V gene sequence: CDR1 LNHDA, CDR2 SQIVND (reference sequence). The CDR3 here is CASSISGGPPYEQYF. The CDR3, as DNA: TGTGCCAGTAGTATTAGCGGGGGCCCTCCCTACGAGCAGTACTTC.

This clone has a single count. This chain links TRBV27 with TRBJ1-2; perhaps TRBD1 as D (5 bases). This CDR3 comprises 13 residues. Germline V gene lookup returns CDR1 MNHEY and CDR2 SMNVEV (reference sequence). Trimming took 6 bases from V and 8 from J, leaving 16 bases between them. CDR3 coding DNA: TGTGCCAGCAGCCTATTAGAGGGGAAAGGCTACACCTTC. Its translation: CASSLLEGKGYTF.

This chain links TRBV5-1 with TRBJ1-1, with 7 positions matching TRBD1. Germline lookup yields CDR1 SGHRS and CDR2 YFSETQ. Losses at the gene ends were 6 bases for V and 3 bases for J; bases not matched to a gene: 5. The CDR3 runs to 13 residues. The CDR3 DNA follows: TGCGCCAGCACTAGAACAGGGGACACTGAAGCTTTCTTT. This encodes CASTRTGDTEAFF.

This clone is labeled as medium-sized (0.01 to 0.1%). The chain uses TRBV2 and TRBJ2-1; TRBD2 agrees at 7 bases. Germline CDR1 reads SNHLY; CDR2 reads FYNNEI. This CDR3 is 14 amino acids long. After removal of 8 bases from V and 6 bases from J, the junction contained 10 bases not matched to a gene. CDR3 in DNA: TGTGCCAGCGATCGGGGGGACCTCGGCAATGAGCAGTTCTTC. This codes for CASDRGDLGNEQFF.

The chain combines TRBV12-3 or TRBV12-4 with TRBJ2-2; TRBD2 might be the D (5 bases). The ends were cut back, 2 bases at V and 7 bases at J, with 8 bases in the middle. CDR3 length: 13 residues. The CDR3 DNA reads as TGTGCCAGCAGTTTATCGGGGTACGGGGAGCTGTTTTTT. Translated, it gives CASSLSGYGELFF.

CDR3 DNA: TGTGCCAGCAGCGTAAGAGGGACAGGGGGACACACCTTC. Translation gives CASSVRGTGGHTF. The chain links TRBV9 to TRBJ1-2; TRBD1 matches at 11 bases. The junction had 5 bases not matched to a gene; V was cut back by 1 base and J by 12 bases. In germline, CDR1 is SGDLS, CDR2 YYNGEE. The CDR3 runs to 13 residues.

The chain is built from TRBV7-9 and TRBJ1-2, with TRBD1 matching 8 bases. J was trimmed by 5 bases and V by 5 bases; bases with no gene match: 16. This CDR3 is 17 amino acids long. Germline-derived CDR1 and CDR2 are SEHNR and FQNEAQ (reference sequence). CDR3 sequence reads: CASSPGGQGAFQYGYTF. The CDR3 bases are TGTGCCAGCAGCCCTGGGGGCCAGGGGGCTTTCCAATATGGCTACACCTTC.

CDR3 protein: CASSLKLVTGDNQPQHF. The CDR3 nucleotides read TGTGCCAGCAGCTTAAAATTGGTGACGGGGGACAATCAGCCCCAGCATTTT. The chain employs TRBV7-2 and TRBJ1-5, with D perhaps matching TRBD1 (5 bases). The CDR3 has 17 residues. Deletions cut 2 bases from V and 3 bases from J, with 17 bases between. Germline lookup yields CDR1 SGHTA and CDR2 FQGNSA.

The J gene is TRBJ1-5, the V gene TRBV27; TRBD1 aligns across 8 bases. The CDR3 runs to 16 residues. Germline CDR1 is MNHEY and CDR2 is SMNVEV (reference sequence). V shed 4 bases, J shed 7 bases, and the junction held 12 bases outside the gene matches. CDR3 DNA: TGTGCCAGCAGTTCCCTATTCCCGACAGGGGTACAGCCCCAGCATTTT. Residues: CASSSLFPTGVQPQHF.

This clone was seen once. The V gene is TRBV6-2 or TRBV6-3, the J gene TRBJ1-1; D is possibly TRBD1 (5 bases). The CDR3 contains 13 residues. Trimming removed 2 bases from V and 10 bases from J, with 14 bases in between. From germline, CDR1 is MNHEY and CDR2 SVGEGT. The CDR3 DNA reads as TGTGCCAGCAGTTACACAGGCGGCTTGGGAGCTTTCTTT. It encodes CASSYTGGLGAFF.

This chain uses TRBV2 with TRBJ2-2; a possible D gene is TRBD1 (6 bases). From germline, CDR1 is SNHLY and CDR2 FYNNEI. The CDR3 length is 16 residues. Trimming shortened V by 5 bases and J by 7 bases, and 20 bases separated the two germline ends. The CDR3 DNA follows: TGTGCCAGCAGTTTCCGGTCGGCAGGGGCCGGCGGGGAGCTGTTTTTT. Its translation is CASSFRSAGAGGELFF.

The chain couples TRBV10-3 to TRBJ1-1; D is undetermined. CDR3 length: 17 amino acids. Per germline, CDR1 ENHRY and CDR2 SYGVKD. V lost 0 bases and J lost 6, with 20 bases in between. The CDR3 DNA reads TGTGCCATCAGTGAGTCCTCGGCGGGGTTGGGGAGCTCTGAAGCTTTCTTT. It specifies CAISESSAGLGSSEAFF.

This chain links TRBV27 with TRBJ1-2; TRBD1 is a possible D gene (6 bases). Trimming removed 6 bases from V and 3 bases from J, with 17 bases in between. The germline CDR1 and CDR2 sequences are MNHEY and SMNVEV (reference sequence). The CDR3 spans 15 residues. The CDR3 DNA sequence: TGTGCCAGCAGAAAACAGGGCTGGGAGGACTATGGCTACACCTTC. Translated: CASRKQGWEDYGYTF.

V usage is TRBV21-1 and J usage is TRBJ2-5; the D call TRBD2 from the table was never checked on the DNA. TRBV21-1 constitutes a pseudogene. The CDR3 is made up of 18 amino acids. Written as DNA, the CDR3 is TGTGCCAGCACCGCCCAGGGGGCTAGCGGGAGGGCCGGGGAGACCCAGTACTTC. Protein sequence: CASTAQGASGRAGETQYF.

The V and J genes are TRBV9 and TRBJ2-1; 8 bases fit TRBD2. The CDR3 spans 14 residues. The V gene's germline CDR1 is SGDLS and CDR2 YYNGEE. The V and J ends lost 3 bases and 8 bases, in that order; junction bases with no gene match: 7. The CDR3 nucleotides read TGTGCCAGCAGCGACGGGACTAGGCGGCATGAGCAGTTCTTC. As protein: CASSDGTRRHEQFF.

The rearrangement links TRBV27 to TRBJ1-2, with D unclear. Germline values: CDR1 MNHEY, CDR2 SMNVEV (reference sequence). V lost 2 bases and J lost 2, with 6 bases in between. The CDR3 runs 13 residues. CDR3 nucleotide sequence: TGTGCCAGCAGTTTAAACAGAAACTATGGCTACACCTTC. This gives the protein CASSLNRNYGYTF.

The chain carries TRBV11-2 and TRBJ1-1; a weak D match, TRBD1 (6 bases). CDR3 size: 13 residues. V was cut by 4 bases and J by 7 bases, with 13 bases left in between. Germline V CDR1 and CDR2: SGHAT, FQNNGV. CDR3 region: CASSSGRGGEAFF. The CDR3 region has the DNA TGTGCCAGCAGCTCGGGCAGGGGAGGTGAAGCTTTCTTT.